This TCR beta chain was observed in a study of identical twins. Study observations and caveats: Alpha sequences that were out-of-frame and twin-shared showed an excess of low generation probability. Fewer insertions were carried by abundant cord blood beta clonotypes, but none was seen in memory repertoires. Sharing of beta out-of-frame sequences by twins showed a weaker excess.

Germline loops: CDR1 SNHLY, CDR2 FYNNEI. Trimming removed 3 bases from V and 4 bases from J, with 0 bases in between. CDR3 length equals 11 residues. TCRdb reprocessed the 5' RACE reads via MiXCR and lists one record per CDR3 protein. The sample consists of 1.5 million to 2 million distinct CDR3 sequences, about 32% of them appearing once. In this sample, this clonotype turned up many times. The target antigen is unknown. Material: cord blood. The rearrangement uses TRBV2 and TRBJ2-2; unclear D gene. This clonotype was obtained from a newborn girl in good health. The CDR3 reads CASSDTGELFF. The DNA for the CDR3 is TGTGCCAGCAGTGACACCGGGGAGCTGTTTTTT.